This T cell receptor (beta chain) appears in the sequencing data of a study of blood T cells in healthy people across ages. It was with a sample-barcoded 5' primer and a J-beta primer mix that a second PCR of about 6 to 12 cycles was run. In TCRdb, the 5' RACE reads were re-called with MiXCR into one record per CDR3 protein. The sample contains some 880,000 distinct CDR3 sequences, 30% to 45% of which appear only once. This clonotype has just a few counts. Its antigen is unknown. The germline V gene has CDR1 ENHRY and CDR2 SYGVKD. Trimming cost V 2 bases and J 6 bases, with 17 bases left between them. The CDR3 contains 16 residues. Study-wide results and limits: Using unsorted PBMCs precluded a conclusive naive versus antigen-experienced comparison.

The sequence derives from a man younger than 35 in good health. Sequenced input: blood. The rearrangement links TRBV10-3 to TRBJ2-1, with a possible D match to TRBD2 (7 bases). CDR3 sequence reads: CAISEGGGGDFNEQFF. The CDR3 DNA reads TGTGCCATCAGTGAGGGGGGCGGGGGAGACTTCAATGAGCAGTTCTTC.